The 22 T cell receptor beta chains presented below share a single source sample, sequenced in a study of naive and memory T cell subsets. The SP2 primer and nested alpha and beta constant region primers amplified ligated cDNA in four rounds. TCRdb reanalysed the UMI-ligation and nested PCR reads using MiXCR and keeps one entry per CDR3 protein. Counted here are approximately 37,000 distinct CDR3 sequences, approximately 11% occurring once; the ten biggest clones make up about 4%. The treatment here: skin biopsy from PPD injection site in Mantoux-positive individual. TCR cDNA received a 3' ligated oligonucleotide that carried a UMI. Specimen: skin, collected from a tuberculin skin test site. The receptors derive from an adult in good health.

The rearrangement links TRBV25-1 to TRBJ2-1; D is possibly TRBD1 (5 bases). The germline gives CDR1 MGHDK, CDR2 SYGVNS. The CDR3 totals 15 residues. Between the trimmed V and J ends, which lost 1 base and 7 bases, there was a span of 14 bases. The CDR3 is CASSESPGLPNEQFF. CDR3 coding DNA: TGTGCCAGCAGTGAATCTCCAGGGCTCCCTAATGAGCAGTTCTTC.

V usage is TRBV5-5 and J usage is TRBJ2-2; the D is unclear. This CDR3 comprises 16 residues. V lost 4 bases to trimming and J lost 4 bases, with 17 bases between them. Germline loops: CDR1 SGHKS, CDR2 YYEKEE (reference sequence). The CDR3 nucleotides read TGTGCCAGCAGCCTTAATGTACCTGCGGTCACCGGGGAGCTGTTTTTT. Translation: CASSLNVPAVTGELFF.

This chain links TRBV12-3 or TRBV12-4 with TRBJ2-3, with 9 bases lining up with TRBD2. CDR3 length: 16 residues. V was pared by 4 bases and J by 1 base, with 6 bases of the junction left unmatched. The CDR3 region has the DNA TGTGCCAGCAGTTCACGCTCTAGCGGGGGCACAGATACGCAGTATTTT. Residues: CASSSRSSGGTDTQYF.

This sequence joins TRBV20-1 and TRBJ2-3; perhaps D is TRBD1 or TRBD2 (7 bases each). V was cut by 5 bases and J by 5 bases, with 38 bases left in between. Germline V CDR1 and CDR2: DFQATT, SNEGSKA (reference sequence). The CDR3 has 21 residues. CDR3 sequence: CSAYRDSPDFHSTGGRDTQYF. In DNA form, the CDR3 reads TGCAGTGCTTACCGGGACAGTCCGGATTTTCATTCGACGGGGGGCAGAGATACGCAGTATTTT.

By its share, this clonotype is medium-sized. This chain uses TRBV20-1 with TRBJ2-1, with D possibly TRBD1 on 8 matching bases. Germline CDR1 DFQATT, CDR2 SNEGSKA (reference sequence). The CDR3 is made up of 14 amino acids. Trimming took off 7 bases at V and 7 bases at J, with 20 bases between the two ends. This CDR3 is CSVRTGRGTNEQFF. The CDR3 DNA sequence: TGCAGTGTAAGGACAGGGAGGGGAACAAATGAGCAGTTCTTC.

This clonotype was recorded a few times. V usage is TRBV6-2 or TRBV6-3 and J usage is TRBJ2-3, with D unresolved. Germline CDR1 MNHEY, CDR2 SVGEGT. This CDR3 region has 16 residues. With 6 bases removed from V and 3 bases from J, the gap between germline ends came to 19 bases. CDR3 sequence (DNA): TGTGCCAGCAGCCTTTCGGCAATACGAGGAACAGATACGCAGTATTTT. This sequence encodes CASSLSAIRGTDTQYF.

This clonotype was recorded at least ten times. The chain uses TRBV2 and TRBJ2-3, with D possibly being TRBD2 (5 bases). Trimming stripped 5 bases from V and 3 bases from J, with 12 bases between. Looked up from germline, CDR1 is SNHLY and CDR2 is FYNNEI. The CDR3 length is 14 residues. The CDR3 is CASSTGRKTDTQYF. CDR3 DNA: TGTGCCAGCAGTACTGGGAGAAAGACAGATACGCAGTATTTT.

At least ten counts were recorded for this clonotype. The CDR3 spells CASSLRTPNNSPLHF. In DNA form, the CDR3 reads TGTGCCAGCAGCTTACGGACGCCAAATAATTCACCCCTCCACTTT. The chain links TRBV13 to TRBJ1-6; D is unclear. Between the trimmed V and J ends, which lost 2 bases and 5 bases, there was a span of 10 bases. Germline V CDR1 and CDR2: PRHDT, FYEKMQ (reference sequence). The CDR3 covers 15 residues.

In its sample, this clonotype was seen many times. In DNA form, the CDR3 reads TGCAGCGTTGAAGCGCATCCGAACACCGGGGAGCTGTTTTTT. Protein: CSVEAHPNTGELFF. The chain joins TRBV29-1 to TRBJ2-2; the D is unclear. Germline lookup yields CDR1 SQVTM and CDR2 ANQGSEA. This CDR3 has 14 residues. The ends were cut back, 1 base at V and 0 bases at J, with 6 bases in the middle.

The chain carries TRBV12-3 or TRBV12-4 and TRBJ2-5, with D hard to call. The V end was cut by 3 bases, the J end by 4 bases, with 15 bases between. This CDR3 is 15 amino acids long. CDR3 residues: CASSFLGKGLETQYF. Written as DNA, the CDR3 is TGTGCCAGCAGTTTTTTGGGGAAAGGGTTAGAGACCCAGTACTTC.

The gene calls are TRBV20-1 and TRBJ1-5, with D perhaps matching TRBD1 (6 bases). In germline, CDR1 is DFQATT, CDR2 SNEGSKA (reference sequence). V lost 4 bases and J 1 base, leaving 17 bases between the germline ends. This CDR3 has 16 amino acids. As DNA, the CDR3 is TGCAGTGCTACCAACCCCGGGACATTAAGCAATCAGCCCCAGCATTTT. This sequence encodes CSATNPGTLSNQPQHF.

This clonotype was found a few times. V is TRBV3-1 and J is TRBJ2-7; tentative D call: TRBD2 (7 bases). Germline-derived CDR1 and CDR2 are LGHDT and YNNKEL (reference sequence). The CDR3 sequence is 14 residues long. V shed 3 bases and J shed 6 bases, with 15 bases lying between them. DNA of the CDR3: TGTGCCAGCAGCCACGAGGGGGGGACTCGCGAGCAGTACTTC. Translation: CASSHEGGTREQYF.

This rearrangement joins TRBV6-1 to TRBJ2-7, with TRBD2 identical over 7 bases. Germline V gene sequence: CDR1 MNHNS, CDR2 SASEGT. The trim removed 2 bases at V and 1 base at J, leaving 5 bases unmatched. The CDR3 contains 15 residues. CDR3: CASSEPGGVSYEQYF. CDR3 nucleotide sequence: TGTGCCAGCAGTGAACCGGGGGGAGTGTCCTACGAGCAGTACTTC.

This clonotype was found many times. The rearrangement links TRBV11-3 to TRBJ2-3; 7 nucleotides agree with TRBD1. The CDR3 is made up of 15 amino acids. CDR1 SGHNT and CDR2 YENEEA come from the germline V gene. J gave up 2 bases and V 6 bases, and 8 bases lay outside the gene matches. The CDR3 bases are TGTGCCAGCAGTACAGGGGCCGCCTCCACAGATACGCAGTATTTT. Residues: CASSTGAASTDTQYF.

By sample fraction, this clonotype is medium-sized. The CDR3 region is CASSPQATFSSGANVLTF. CDR3 DNA: TGTGCCAGCTCACCACAGGCCACCTTTAGCTCTGGGGCCAACGTCCTGACTTTC. The chain couples TRBV18 to TRBJ2-6, with no clear D. The germline V gene has CDR1 KGHSH and CDR2 LQKENI. V was trimmed by 1 base and J by 0 bases, leaving 13 bases between them. The CDR3 runs 18 residues.

This clonotype has at least ten counts. The rearrangement links TRBV7-9 to TRBJ2-1; 8 nucleotides agree with TRBD2. The length of the CDR3 is 16 residues. The junction had 5 bases not matched to a gene; V was cut back by 1 base and J by 3 bases. Germline CDR1 reads SEHNR; CDR2 reads FQNEAQ (reference sequence). In DNA form, the CDR3 reads TGTGCCAGCAGCTTAGGTTTCGCGGGGGGCTACAATGAGCAGTTCTTC. It encodes CASSLGFAGGYNEQFF.

This clonotype came up many times. The CDR3 DNA reads TGCAGTGCCAAGACTAGCGGGGGAAGGAATGAGCAGTTCTTC. Translating gives CSAKTSGGRNEQFF. The chain recombines TRBV20-1 with TRBJ2-1, with 12 bases fitting TRBD2. CDR3 length: 14 residues. In germline, CDR1 is DFQATT, CDR2 SNEGSKA (reference sequence). With V trimmed by 6 bases and J by 7 bases, 7 bases remained unmatched.

This clonotype was detected only a few times. The rearrangement uses TRBV10-3 and TRBJ2-7, with D perhaps TRBD1 (6 bases). V was pared by 4 bases and J by 12 bases, with 28 bases between. The CDR3 consists of 16 residues. Per the germline V gene, CDR1 is ENHRY and CDR2 is SYGVKD. The CDR3 DNA reads as TGTGCCATCAGTGTACGAATAAGACCGGGACAATCGTTCCTGTACTTC. This gives the protein CAISVRIRPGQSFLYF.

The chain links TRBV20-1 to TRBJ1-2, with a possible D match to TRBD1 (5 bases). This CDR3 region has 13 residues. Germline V gives CDR1 DFQATT, CDR2 SNEGSKA (reference sequence). V was cut by 0 bases and J by 8 bases, with 13 bases left in between. The CDR3 nucleotides read TGCAGTGCTAGAGATCACCAACGGACAGGCTACACCTTC. Its translation is CSARDHQRTGYTF.

V gene TRBV28 combines with J gene TRBJ1-2; no clear D. Germline lookup yields CDR1 MDHEN and CDR2 SYDVKM. With 6 bases removed from V and 8 bases from J, the gap between germline ends came to 13 bases. The CDR3 covers 12 residues. The CDR3 sequence: CASRFPARGYTF. CDR3 nucleotides: TGTGCCAGCAGGTTCCCTGCGAGAGGCTACACCTTC.

With respect to this clonotype: This sequence may be a read error, since a much larger clone differs from it by one base. The chain recombines TRBV5-1 with TRBJ2-1, with TRBD2 matching over 8 bases. CDR3 length: 14 residues. Germline V gene sequence: CDR1 SGHRS, CDR2 YFSETQ. This chain's CDR3 is CASSPRLAFNEQSF. DNA for the CDR3: TGCGCCAGCAGCCCAAGACTAGCGTTCAATGAGCAGTCCTTC.

This clonotype was recorded a few times. The rearrangement joins TRBV29-1 to TRBJ2-5, with 14 bases fitting TRBD2. CDR3 length: 13 residues. Germline V CDR1 and CDR2: SQVTM, ANQGSEA. Trimming removed 6 bases from V and 5 bases from J; junction bases left unmatched: 2. This chain's CDR3 is CSVGTSGSETQYF. The CDR3 nucleotides are TGCAGCGTCGGGACTAGCGGGAGTGAGACCCAGTACTTC.